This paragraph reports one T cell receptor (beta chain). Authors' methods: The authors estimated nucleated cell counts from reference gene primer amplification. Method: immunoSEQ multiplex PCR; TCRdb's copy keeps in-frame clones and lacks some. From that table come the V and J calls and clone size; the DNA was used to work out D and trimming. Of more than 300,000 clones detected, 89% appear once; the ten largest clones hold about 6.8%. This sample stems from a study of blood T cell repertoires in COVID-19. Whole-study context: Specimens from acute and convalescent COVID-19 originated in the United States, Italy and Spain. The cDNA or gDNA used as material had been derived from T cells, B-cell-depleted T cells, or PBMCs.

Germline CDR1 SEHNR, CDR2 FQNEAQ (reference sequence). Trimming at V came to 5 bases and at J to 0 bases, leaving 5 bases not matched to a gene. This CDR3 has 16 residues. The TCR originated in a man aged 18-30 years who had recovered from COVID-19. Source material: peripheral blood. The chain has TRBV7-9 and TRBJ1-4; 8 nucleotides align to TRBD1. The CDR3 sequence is CASSPGQGSTNEKLFF. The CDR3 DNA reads TGTGCCAGCAGCCCAGGACAGGGCTCAACTAATGAAAAACTGTTTTTT.